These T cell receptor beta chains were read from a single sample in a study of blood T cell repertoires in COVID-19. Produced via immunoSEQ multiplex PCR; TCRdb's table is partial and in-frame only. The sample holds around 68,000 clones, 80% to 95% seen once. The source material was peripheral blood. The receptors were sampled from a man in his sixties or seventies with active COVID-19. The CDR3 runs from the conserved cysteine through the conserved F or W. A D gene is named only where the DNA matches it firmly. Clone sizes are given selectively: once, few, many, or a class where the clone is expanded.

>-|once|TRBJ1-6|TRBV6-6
CASSPSLGGGNSPLHF
TGTGCCAGCAGTCCTTCCCTCGGGGGTGGTAATTCACCCCTCCACTTT
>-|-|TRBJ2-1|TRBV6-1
CASSGQGSAVIYNEQFF
TGTGCCAGCAGTGGTCAGGGGAGCGCTGTAATATACAATGAGCAGTTCTTC
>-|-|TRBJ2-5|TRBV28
CASSSLRTTVQETQYF
TGTGCCAGCAGTTCCCTGCGGACAACCGTTCAAGAGACCCAGTACTTC
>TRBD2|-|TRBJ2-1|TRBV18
CASSPTAGGPYNEQFF
TGTGCCAGCTCACCAACGGCGGGGGGGCCCTACAATGAGCAGTTCTTC
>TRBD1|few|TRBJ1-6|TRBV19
CASSIEGQGKPPLHF
TGTGCCAGTAGTATAGAGGGACAGGGGAAGCCACCCCTCCACTTT
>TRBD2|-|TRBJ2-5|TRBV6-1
CASSEGGLAVTSETQYF
TGTGCCAGCAGTGAGGGGGGACTAGCGGTAACTTCGGAGACCCAGTACTTC
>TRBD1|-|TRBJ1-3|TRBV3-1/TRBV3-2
CASSYGQGGGNTIYF
TGTGCCAGCAGCTACGGGCAGGGGGGTGGAAACACCATATATTTT
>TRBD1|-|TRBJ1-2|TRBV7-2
CASSGTTGGANGYTF
TGTGCCAGCAGCGGAACGACAGGGGGCGCAAATGGCTACACCTTC
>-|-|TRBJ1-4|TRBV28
CASSLTMAGEEKLFF
TGTGCCAGCAGTTTAACAATGGCAGGGGAGGAAAAACTGTTTTTT
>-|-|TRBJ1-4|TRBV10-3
CAIRGVLGGEKLFF
TGTGCCATCAGAGGGGTTTTGGGTGGTGAAAAACTGTTTTTT
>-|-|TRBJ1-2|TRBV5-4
CASSSGVGYTF
TGTGCCAGCAGCTCAGGGGTGGGCTACACCTTC
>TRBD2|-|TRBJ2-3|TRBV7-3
CASSLTSGGANTQYF
TGTGCCAGCAGCCTAACTAGCGGGGGGGCAAATACGCAGTATTTT
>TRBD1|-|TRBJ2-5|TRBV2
CASRTTAGGTGKETQYF
TGTGCCAGCAGAACCACTGCCGGTGGGACAGGGAAAGAGACCCAGTACTTC
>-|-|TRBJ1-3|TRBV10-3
CAISKKPGGASGNTIYF
TGTGCCATCAGCAAAAAACCCGGAGGGGCGTCTGGAAACACCATATATTTT
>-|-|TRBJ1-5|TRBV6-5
CASSRSNQPQHF
TGTGCCAGCAGCAGGAGCAATCAGCCCCAGCATTTT
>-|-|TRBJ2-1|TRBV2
CASQKGVPTYNEQFF
TGTGCCAGCCAGAAAGGGGTCCCCACCTACAATGAGCAGTTCTTC
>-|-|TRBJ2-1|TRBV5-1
CASSLGGADRDEQFF
TGCGCCAGCAGCTTGGGGGGGGCCGACAGGGATGAGCAGTTCTTC
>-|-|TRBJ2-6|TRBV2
CASRASDLIRGSGANVLTF
TGTGCCAGCAGAGCCTCGGACTTAATCCGGGGCTCTGGGGCCAACGTCCTGACTTTC
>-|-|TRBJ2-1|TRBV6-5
CASSWTSYNEQFF
TGTGCCAGCAGTTGGACTTCCTACAATGAGCAGTTCTTC
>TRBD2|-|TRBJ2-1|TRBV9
CASSLTGGAIYNEQFF
TGTGCCAGCAGCCTTACCGGGGGGGCTATATACAATGAGCAGTTCTTC
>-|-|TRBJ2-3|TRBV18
CASSPRAAGTDTQYF
TGTGCCAGCTCACCGCGGGCGGCTGGCACAGATACGCAGTATTTT
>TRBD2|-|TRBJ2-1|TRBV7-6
CASSQGLAGQYNEQFF
TGTGCCAGCAGCCAGGGACTAGCGGGGCAATACAATGAGCAGTTCTTC
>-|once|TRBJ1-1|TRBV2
CASKAQSGTEAFF
TGTGCCAGCAAGGCCCAATCGGGCACTGAAGCTTTCTTT
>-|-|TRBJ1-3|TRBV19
CASNPRSGNTIYF
TGTGCCAGTAATCCCAGATCTGGAAACACCATATATTTT
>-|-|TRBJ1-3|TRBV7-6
CASSLDLNPGNTIYF
TGTGCCAGCAGCTTAGATCTAAACCCCGGAAACACCATATATTTT
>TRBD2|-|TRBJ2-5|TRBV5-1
CASSPGLHQETQYF
TGCGCCAGCAGCCCGGGACTACACCAAGAGACCCAGTACTTC
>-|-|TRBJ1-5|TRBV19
CASISSRGFNQPQHF
TGTGCCAGTATCAGTTCCAGGGGCTTCAATCAGCCCCAGCATTTT
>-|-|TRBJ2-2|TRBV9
CASSLTGAGGTGELFF
TGTGCCAGCAGCCTTACGGGGGCCGGGGGGACCGGGGAGCTGTTTTTT
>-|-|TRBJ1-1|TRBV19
CASSSAAGMNTEAFF
TGTGCCAGTAGTTCAGCGGCAGGCATGAACACTGAAGCTTTCTTT
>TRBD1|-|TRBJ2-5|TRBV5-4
CASSLGTGQETQYF
TGTGCCAGCAGCTTGGGGACAGGGCAAGAGACCCAGTACTTC
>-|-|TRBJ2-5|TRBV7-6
CASSDLGGGGQETQYF
TGTGCCAGCAGCGACCTGGGAGGAGGCGGCCAAGAGACCCAGTACTTC
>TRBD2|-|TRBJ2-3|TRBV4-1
CASSQDPRGAGLAGDTDTQYF
TGCGCCAGCAGCCAAGATCCCCGAGGCGCGGGACTAGCGGGGGACACAGATACGCAGTATTTT